The present T cell receptor beta chain was sequenced within a study of identical twins. Study outcomes and limitations: Beta out-of-frame sequences displayed a weaker excess of sharing between twins. High-abundance cord blood beta clonotypes had fewer insertions; memory repertoires showed none.

Note on this clonotype: Its matching antigen is unknown.

TCRdb re-called the 5' RACE reads with MiXCR, one entry per CDR3 protein. The table has approximately 300,000 distinct CDR3 sequences, roughly 9.7% seen once; the top ten hold roughly 7%. J gave up 11 bases and V 8 bases, and 9 bases lay outside the gene matches. The CDR3 has 12 amino acids. Germline V gene sequence: CDR1 SNHLY, CDR2 FYNNEI. A further study also used this sample, focusing on yellow fever vaccine responses in identical twins.

Sequenced sample: CD8+ T cells sorted from blood. The TCR was taken from a woman aged 18-35 years in good health. The rearrangement uses TRBV2 and TRBJ2-1, with 7 bases identical to TRBD2. The CDR3 sequence is CASLALLAQQFF. CDR3 coding DNA: TGTGCCAGCCTCGCATTACTAGCGCAGCAGTTCTTC.